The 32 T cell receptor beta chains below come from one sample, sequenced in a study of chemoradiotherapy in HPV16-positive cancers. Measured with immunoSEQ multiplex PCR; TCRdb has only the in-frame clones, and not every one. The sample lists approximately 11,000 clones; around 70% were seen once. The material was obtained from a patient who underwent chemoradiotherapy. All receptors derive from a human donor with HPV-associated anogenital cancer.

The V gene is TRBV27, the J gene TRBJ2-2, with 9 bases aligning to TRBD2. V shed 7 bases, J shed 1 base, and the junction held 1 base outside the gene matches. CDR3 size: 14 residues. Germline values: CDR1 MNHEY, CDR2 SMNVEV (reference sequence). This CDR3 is CASKAGGNTGELFF. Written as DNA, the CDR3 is TGTGCCAGCAAAGCGGGAGGGAACACCGGGGAGCTGTTTTTT.

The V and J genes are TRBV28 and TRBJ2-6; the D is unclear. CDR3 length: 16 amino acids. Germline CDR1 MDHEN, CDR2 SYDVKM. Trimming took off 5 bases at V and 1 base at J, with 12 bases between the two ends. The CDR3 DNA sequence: TGTGCCAGCAGTATCGGCCCGGAGTCTGGGGCCAACGTCCTGACTTTC. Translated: CASSIGPESGANVLTF.

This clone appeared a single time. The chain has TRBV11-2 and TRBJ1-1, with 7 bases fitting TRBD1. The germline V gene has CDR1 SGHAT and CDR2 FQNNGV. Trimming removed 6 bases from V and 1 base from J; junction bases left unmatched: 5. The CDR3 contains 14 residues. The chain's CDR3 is CASRSYRGNTEAFF. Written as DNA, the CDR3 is TGTGCCAGCAGGTCGTACAGGGGGAACACTGAAGCTTTCTTT.

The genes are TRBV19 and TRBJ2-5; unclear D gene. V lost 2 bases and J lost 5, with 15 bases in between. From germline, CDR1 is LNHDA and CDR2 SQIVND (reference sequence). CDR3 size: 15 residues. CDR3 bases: TGTGCCAGTAGTATACAGACGGGTAGAGCGGAGACCCAGTACTTC. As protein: CASSIQTGRAETQYF.

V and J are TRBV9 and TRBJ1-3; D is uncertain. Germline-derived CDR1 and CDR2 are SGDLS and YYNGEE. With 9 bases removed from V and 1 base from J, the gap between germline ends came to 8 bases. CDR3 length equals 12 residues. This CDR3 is CATGGSGNTIYF. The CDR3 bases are TGTGCCACCGGTGGTTCTGGAAACACCATATATTTT.

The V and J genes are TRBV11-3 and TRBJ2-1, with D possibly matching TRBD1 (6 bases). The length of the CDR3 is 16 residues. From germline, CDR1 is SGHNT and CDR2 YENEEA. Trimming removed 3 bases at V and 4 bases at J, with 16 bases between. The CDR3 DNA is TGTGCCAGCAGCTTCCACTTTGCAGGGACATACAATGAGCAGTTCTTC. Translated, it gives CASSFHFAGTYNEQFF.

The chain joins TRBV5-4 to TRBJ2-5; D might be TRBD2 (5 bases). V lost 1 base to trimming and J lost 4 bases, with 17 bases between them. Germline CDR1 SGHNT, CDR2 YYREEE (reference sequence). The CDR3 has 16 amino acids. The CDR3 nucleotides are TGTGCCAGCAGCTTGCCGGGTCCCCAAGGGAGAGAGACCCAGTACTTC. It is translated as CASSLPGPQGRETQYF.

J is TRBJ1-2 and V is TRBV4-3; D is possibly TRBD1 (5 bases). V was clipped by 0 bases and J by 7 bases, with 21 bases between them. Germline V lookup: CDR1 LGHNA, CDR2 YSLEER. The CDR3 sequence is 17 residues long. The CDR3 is CASSQDLLPGLLFGYTF. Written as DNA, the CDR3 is TGCGCCAGCAGCCAAGATTTGCTCCCGGGACTCTTATTTGGCTACACCTTC.

The CDR3 coding sequence is TGCGCCAGCAGTATCCGCCCGGGGTCTGGGGCCAACGTCCTGACTTTC. Protein: CASSIRPGSGANVLTF. This chain joins TRBV5-1 and TRBJ2-6; possible D gene TRBD2, 5 bases. Germline V gene lookup returns CDR1 SGHRS and CDR2 YFSETQ. This CDR3 spans 16 amino acids. V lost 5 bases and J lost 1, with 13 bases in between.

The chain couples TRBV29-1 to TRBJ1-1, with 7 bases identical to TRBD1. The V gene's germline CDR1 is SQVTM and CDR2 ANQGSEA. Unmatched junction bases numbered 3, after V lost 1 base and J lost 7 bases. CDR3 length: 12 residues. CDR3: CSVEGQGDEAFF. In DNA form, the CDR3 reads TGCAGCGTTGAAGGGCAGGGGGATGAAGCTTTCTTT.

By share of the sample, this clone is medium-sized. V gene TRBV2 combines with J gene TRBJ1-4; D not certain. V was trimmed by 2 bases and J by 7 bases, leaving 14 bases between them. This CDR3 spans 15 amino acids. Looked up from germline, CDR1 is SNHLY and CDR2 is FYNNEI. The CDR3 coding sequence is TGTGCCAGCAGTGAATCCGGAGCGTTAACTGAAAAACTGTTTTTT. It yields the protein CASSESGALTEKLFF. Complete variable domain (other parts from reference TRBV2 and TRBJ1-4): EPEVTQTPSHQVTQMGQEVILRCVPISNHLYFYWYRQILGQKVEFLVSFYNNEISEKSEIFDDQFSVERPDGSNFTLKIRSTKLEDSAMYFCASSESGALTEKLFFGSGTQLSVL.

The CDR3 coding sequence is TGTGCCAGCAGCTTAGCCAATCAGCCCCAGCATTTT. Translating it yields CASSLANQPQHF. The chain uses TRBV11-3 and TRBJ1-5, with no clear D. The germline V and J ends were trimmed by 1 base and 3 bases, with 1 base remaining between them. CDR3 length: 12 residues. Germline V gene lookup returns CDR1 SGHNT and CDR2 YENEEA. The full variable domain, its missing parts supplied by reference TRBV11-3 and TRBJ1-5, is EAGVVQSPRYKIIEKKQPVAFWCNPISGHNTLYWYLQNLGQGPELLIRYENEEAVDDSQLPKDRFSAERLKGVDSTLKIQPAELGDSAVYLCASSLANQPQHFGDGTRLSIL.

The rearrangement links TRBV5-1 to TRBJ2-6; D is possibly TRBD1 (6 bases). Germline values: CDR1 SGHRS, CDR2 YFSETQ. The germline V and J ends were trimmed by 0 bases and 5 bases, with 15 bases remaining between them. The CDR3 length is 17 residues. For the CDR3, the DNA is TGCGCCAGCAGCTTGGCCCACAGGGCTAAGAGGGCCAACGTCCTGACTTTC. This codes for CASSLAHRAKRANVLTF. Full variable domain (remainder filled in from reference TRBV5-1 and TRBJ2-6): KAGVTQTPRYLIKTRGQQVTLSCSPISGHRSVSWYQQTPGQGLQFLFEYFSETQRNKGNFPGRFSGRQFSNSRSEMNVSTLELGDSALYLCASSLAHRAKRANVLTFGAGSRLTVL.

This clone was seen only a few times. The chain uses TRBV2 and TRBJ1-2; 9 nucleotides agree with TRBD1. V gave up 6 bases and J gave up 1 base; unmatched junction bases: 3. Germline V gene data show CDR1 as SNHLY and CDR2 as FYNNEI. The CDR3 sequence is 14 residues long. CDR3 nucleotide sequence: TGTGCCAGCAGGGAGGACAGGGGTAACTATGGCTACACCTTC. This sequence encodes CASREDRGNYGYTF.

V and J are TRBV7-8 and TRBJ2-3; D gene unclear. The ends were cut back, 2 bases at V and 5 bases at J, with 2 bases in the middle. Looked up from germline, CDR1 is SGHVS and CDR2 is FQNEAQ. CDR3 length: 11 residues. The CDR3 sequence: CASSLKDTQYF. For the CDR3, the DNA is TGTGCCAGCAGCTTAAAAGATACGCAGTATTTT.

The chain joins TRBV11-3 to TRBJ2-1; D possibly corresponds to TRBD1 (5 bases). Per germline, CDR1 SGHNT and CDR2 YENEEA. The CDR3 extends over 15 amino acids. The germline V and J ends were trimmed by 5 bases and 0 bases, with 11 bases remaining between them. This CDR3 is CASSHDSSSYNEQFF. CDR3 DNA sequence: TGTGCCAGCAGCCATGACAGTAGCTCCTACAATGAGCAGTTCTTC.

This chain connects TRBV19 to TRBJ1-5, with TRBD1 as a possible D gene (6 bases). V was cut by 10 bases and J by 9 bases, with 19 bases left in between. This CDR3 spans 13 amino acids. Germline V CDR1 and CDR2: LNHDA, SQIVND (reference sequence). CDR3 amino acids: CAIREGVVTPQHF. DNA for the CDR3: TGTGCCATCAGAGAGGGGGTTGTGACGCCCCAGCATTTT.

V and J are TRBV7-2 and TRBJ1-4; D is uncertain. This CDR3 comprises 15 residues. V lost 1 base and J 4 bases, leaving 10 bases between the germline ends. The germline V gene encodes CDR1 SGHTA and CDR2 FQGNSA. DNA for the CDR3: TGTGCCAGCAGCTTAGAGAGGGCCCTTAATGAAAAACTGTTTTTT. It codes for CASSLERALNEKLFF.

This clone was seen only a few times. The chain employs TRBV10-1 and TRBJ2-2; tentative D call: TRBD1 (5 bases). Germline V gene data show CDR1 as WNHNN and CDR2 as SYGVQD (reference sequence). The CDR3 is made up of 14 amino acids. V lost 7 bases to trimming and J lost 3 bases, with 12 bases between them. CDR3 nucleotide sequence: TGCGCCAGCAAGGCGGAAGGGGACACCGGGGAGCTGTTTTTT. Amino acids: CASKAEGDTGELFF.

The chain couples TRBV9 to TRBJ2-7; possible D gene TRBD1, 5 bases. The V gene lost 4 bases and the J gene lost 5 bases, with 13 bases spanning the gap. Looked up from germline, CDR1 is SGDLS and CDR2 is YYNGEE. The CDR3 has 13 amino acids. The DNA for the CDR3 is TGTGCCAGCAGCCCCTTAGGGGTCGACGAGCAGTACTTC. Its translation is CASSPLGVDEQYF.

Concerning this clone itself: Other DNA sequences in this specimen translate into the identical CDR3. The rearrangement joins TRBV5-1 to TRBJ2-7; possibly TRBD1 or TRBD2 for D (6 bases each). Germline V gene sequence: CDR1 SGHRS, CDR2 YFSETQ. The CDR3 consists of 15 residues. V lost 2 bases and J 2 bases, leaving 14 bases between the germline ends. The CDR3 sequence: CASSLSGGLTYEQYV. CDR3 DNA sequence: TGCGCCAGCAGCTTATCCGGGGGCCTCACCTACGAGCAGTACGTC.

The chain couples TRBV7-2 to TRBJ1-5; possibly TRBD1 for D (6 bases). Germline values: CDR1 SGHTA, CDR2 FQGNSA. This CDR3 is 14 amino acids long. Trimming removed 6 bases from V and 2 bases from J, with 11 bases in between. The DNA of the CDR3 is TGTGCCAGCAGGCCACAGGGTGGCAATCAGCCCCAGCATTTT. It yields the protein CASRPQGGNQPQHF.

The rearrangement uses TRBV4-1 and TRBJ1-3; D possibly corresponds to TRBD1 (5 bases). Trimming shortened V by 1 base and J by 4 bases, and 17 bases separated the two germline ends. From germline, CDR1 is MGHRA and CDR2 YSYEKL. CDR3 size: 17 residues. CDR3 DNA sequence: TGCGCCAGCAGCCAAGCTTACGGGACCGTCCCCGGAAACACCATATATTTT. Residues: CASSQAYGTVPGNTIYF.

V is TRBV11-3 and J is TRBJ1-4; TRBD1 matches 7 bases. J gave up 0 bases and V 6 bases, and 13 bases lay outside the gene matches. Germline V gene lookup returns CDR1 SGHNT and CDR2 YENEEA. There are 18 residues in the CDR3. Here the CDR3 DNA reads TGTGCCAGCAGATACGAGGACAGGCGATCCGCAACTAATGAAAAACTGTTTTTT. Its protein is CASRYEDRRSATNEKLFF. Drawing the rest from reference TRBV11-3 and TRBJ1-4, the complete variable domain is EAGVVQSPRYKIIEKKQPVAFWCNPISGHNTLYWYLQNLGQGPELLIRYENEEAVDDSQLPKDRFSAERLKGVDSTLKIQPAELGDSAVYLCASRYEDRRSATNEKLFFGSGTQLSVL.

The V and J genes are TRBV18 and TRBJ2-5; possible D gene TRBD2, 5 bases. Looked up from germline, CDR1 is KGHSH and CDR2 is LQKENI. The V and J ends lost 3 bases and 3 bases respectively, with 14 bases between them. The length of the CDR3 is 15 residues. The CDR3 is CASSPSADWKETQYF. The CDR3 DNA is TGTGCCAGCTCACCGTCTGCGGACTGGAAAGAGACCCAGTACTTC.

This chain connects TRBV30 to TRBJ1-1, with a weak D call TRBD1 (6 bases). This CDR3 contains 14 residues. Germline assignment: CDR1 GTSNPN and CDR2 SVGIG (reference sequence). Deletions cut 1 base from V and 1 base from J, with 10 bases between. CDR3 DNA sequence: TGTGCCTGGAGTGCTCCGGACAGGAACACTGAAGCTTTCTTT. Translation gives CAWSAPDRNTEAFF.

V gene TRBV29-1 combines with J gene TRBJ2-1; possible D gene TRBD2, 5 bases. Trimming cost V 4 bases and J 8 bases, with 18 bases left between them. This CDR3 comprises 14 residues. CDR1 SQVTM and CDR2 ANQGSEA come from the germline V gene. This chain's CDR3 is CSVAMLSSLDEQFF. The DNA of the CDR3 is TGCAGCGTTGCGATGCTGTCTAGCTTAGATGAGCAGTTCTTC.

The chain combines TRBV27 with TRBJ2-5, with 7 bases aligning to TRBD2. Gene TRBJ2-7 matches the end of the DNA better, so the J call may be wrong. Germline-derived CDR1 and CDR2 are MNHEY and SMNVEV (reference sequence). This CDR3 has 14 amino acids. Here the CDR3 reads CASSRSGYSYEQYF. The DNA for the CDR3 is TGTGCCAGCAGTCGTAGCGGGTACTCCTACGAGCAGTACTTC.

The CDR3 bases are TGTGCCAGCAGTGGCAGGGGGTCCAATTCACCCCTCCACTTT. Amino acids: CASSGRGSNSPLHF. The chain combines TRBV6-1 with TRBJ1-6; 7 bases align to TRBD1. The germline V gene has CDR1 MNHNS and CDR2 SASEGT. V lost 4 bases to trimming and J lost 7 bases; unmatched junction nucleotides: 4. The CDR3 totals 14 residues.

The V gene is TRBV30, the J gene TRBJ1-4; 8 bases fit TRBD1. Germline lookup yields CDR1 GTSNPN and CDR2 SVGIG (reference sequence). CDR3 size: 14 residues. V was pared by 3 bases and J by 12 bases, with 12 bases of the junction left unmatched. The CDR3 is CAWSGQGRFKELFF. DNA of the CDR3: TGTGCCTGGAGCGGACAGGGTCGTTTTAAAGAACTGTTTTTT.

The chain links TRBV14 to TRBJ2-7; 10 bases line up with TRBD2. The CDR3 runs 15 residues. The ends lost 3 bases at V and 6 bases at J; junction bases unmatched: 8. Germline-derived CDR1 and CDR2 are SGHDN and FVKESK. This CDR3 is CASSQAAGGPAEQYF. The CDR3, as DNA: TGTGCCAGCAGCCAGGCAGCGGGAGGGCCCGCCGAGCAGTACTTC.

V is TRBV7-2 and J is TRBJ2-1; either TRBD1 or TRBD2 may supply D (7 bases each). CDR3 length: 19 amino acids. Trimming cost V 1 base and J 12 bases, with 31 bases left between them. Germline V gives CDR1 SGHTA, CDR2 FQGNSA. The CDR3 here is CASSLVAFYAGEGARGQFF. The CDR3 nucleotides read TGTGCCAGCAGCTTAGTTGCGTTCTACGCGGGAGAGGGGGCGAGAGGGCAGTTCTTC.